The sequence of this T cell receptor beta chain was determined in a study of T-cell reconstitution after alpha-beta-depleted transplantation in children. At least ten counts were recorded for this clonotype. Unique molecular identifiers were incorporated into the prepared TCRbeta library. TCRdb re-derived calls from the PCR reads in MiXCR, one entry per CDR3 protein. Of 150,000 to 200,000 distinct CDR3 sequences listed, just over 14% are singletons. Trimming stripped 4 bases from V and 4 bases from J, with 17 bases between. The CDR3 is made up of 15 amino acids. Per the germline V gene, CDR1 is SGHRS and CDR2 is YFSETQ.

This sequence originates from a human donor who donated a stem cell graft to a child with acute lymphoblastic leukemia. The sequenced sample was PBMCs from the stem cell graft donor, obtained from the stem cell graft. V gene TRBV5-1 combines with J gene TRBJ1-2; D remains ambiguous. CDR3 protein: CASSPSDTGSYGYTF. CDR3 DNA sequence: TGCGCCAGCAGCCCGTCCGACACTGGATCCTATGGCTACACCTTC.